This entry lists 18 T cell receptor beta chains sequenced from one sample in a study of blood T cells in healthy people across ages. A J-beta primer mix and a sample-barcoded 5' primer were used in a second PCR of about 6 to 12 cycles. TCRdb used MiXCR to reprocess the 5' RACE reads, holding one entry per CDR3 protein. Of fewer than 950,000 distinct CDR3 sequences listed, about 37% are singletons. The sample comprised blood. The receptors derive from a man younger than 30 in good health.

The chain combines TRBV7-8 with TRBJ2-7; D is unclear. The J call may not be correct, given that the DNA end is closer to TRBJ2-5. The CDR3 length is 14 residues. Germline V gene data show CDR1 as SGHVS and CDR2 as FQNEAQ. As DNA, the CDR3 is TGTGCCAGCGGCCCGAGCACCCAACGGGAGACCCAGTACTTC. It yields the protein CASGPSTQRETQYF.

This clonotype was seen only a few times. The chain recombines TRBV9 with TRBJ2-1; D gene unclear. The CDR3 has 12 amino acids. Trimming took 4 bases from V and 7 from J, leaving 9 bases between them. CDR1 and CDR2 from the germline V gene are SGDLS and YYNGEE. The CDR3 nucleotides are TGTGCCAGCAGCCCATCAGGTAATGAGCAGTTCTTC. Residues: CASSPSGNEQFF.

This clonotype was counted a single time. A much more abundant neighbour one base away suggests this may be a read error. The chain carries TRBV12-3 or TRBV12-4 and TRBJ1-2, with TRBD1 identical over 9 bases. The CDR3 runs 14 residues. For the CDR3, the DNA is TGTGTCAGCACCGAGGCGGGGACAGGGAAAGGCTACACCTTC. It is translated as CVSTEAGTGKGYTF.

The CDR3 nucleotides are TGCAGTGCTAGGGCGGAGTTCCAAGAGACCCAGTACTTC. This sequence encodes CSARAEFQETQYF. The rearrangement uses TRBV20-1 and TRBJ2-5; D unclear. CDR3 length: 13 residues. The V gene lost 3 bases and the J gene lost 1 base, with 9 bases spanning the gap. Germline-derived CDR1 and CDR2 are DFQATT and SNEGSKA (reference sequence).

The chain recombines TRBV18 with TRBJ2-4, with 7 bases that match TRBD1. The trim removed 4 bases at V and 0 bases at J, leaving 3 bases unmatched. The CDR3 loop spans 15 amino acids. CDR1 and CDR2 from the germline V gene are KGHSH and LQKENI. This chain's CDR3 is CASSQGTVAKNIQYF. The CDR3 coding sequence is TGTGCCAGCTCACAGGGGACAGTAGCCAAAAACATTCAGTACTTC.

This chain joins TRBV4-3 and TRBJ2-7; D gene ambiguous. The CDR3 totals 15 residues. V was shortened by 0 bases and J by 3 bases, with 12 bases between the two germline ends. In germline, CDR1 is LGHNA, CDR2 YSLEER. CDR3 DNA sequence: TGCGCCAGCAGCCAAGATATAGGCACTGACTACGAGCAGTACTTC. This translates into CASSQDIGTDYEQYF.

This clonotype was detected only once. A single base separates this from a much larger clone, so it may be a read error. The gene calls are TRBV10-3 and TRBJ2-7, with D uncertain. The J call is in doubt because the DNA end fits TRBJ2-5 better. Germline CDR1 is ENHRY and CDR2 is SYGVKD. The CDR3 runs to 13 residues. The CDR3 region has the DNA TGTGCCACCAGTGTAGGAGCATCAGAGACCCAGTACTTC. Protein: CATSVGASETQYF.

J is TRBJ2-5 and V is TRBV7-2; 7 nucleotides agree with TRBD1. The last part of the DNA fits TRBJ2-7 better; the J call may be wrong. The CDR3 is 13 amino acids. The V gene's germline CDR1 is SGHTA and CDR2 FQGNSA. CDR3 in amino acids: CASSPRGGTEQYF. The CDR3 region has the DNA TGTGCCAGCAGCCCCAGAGGGGGCACCGAGCAGTACTTC.

There are a few counts of this clonotype. V and J are TRBV27 and TRBJ1-1; no definite D call. Trimming cost V 3 bases and J 1 base, with 9 bases left between them. The CDR3 sequence is 14 residues long. Germline CDR1 is MNHEY and CDR2 is SMNVEV (reference sequence). The CDR3 DNA sequence: TGTGCCAGCAGTTTCCTGGTTGGGAACACTGAAGCTTTCTTT. Encoded protein: CASSFLVGNTEAFF.

This clonotype came up a few times. V and J are TRBV20-1 and TRBJ2-1; no definite D call. This CDR3 contains 15 residues. The germline CDR1 and CDR2 sequences are DFQATT and SNEGSKA (reference sequence). V lost 2 bases and J 0 bases, leaving 11 bases between the germline ends. CDR3: CSARPTASSYNEQFF. The CDR3 DNA reads TGCAGTGCTAGACCCACTGCCAGCTCCTACAATGAGCAGTTCTTC.

In its sample, this clonotype was seen many times. The chain joins TRBV20-1 to TRBJ2-3; D is possibly TRBD2 (5 bases). V was clipped by 5 bases and J by 0 bases, with 12 bases between them. This CDR3 is 14 amino acids long. The germline V gene encodes CDR1 DFQATT and CDR2 SNEGSKA (reference sequence). CDR3 nucleotides: TGCAGTGCTGCCTTTGGACTTAGCACAGATACGCAGTATTTT. This sequence encodes CSAAFGLSTDTQYF.

As regards this clonotype: A single base separates this from a much larger clone, so it may be a read error. The chain uses TRBV7-2 and TRBJ2-7; D uncertain. The J call is doubtful: the DNA matches TRBJ2-4 better. Germline lookup yields CDR1 SGHTA and CDR2 FQGNSA. This CDR3 contains 15 residues. The CDR3 loop is CASSLVVLAKNIQYF. DNA for the CDR3: TGTGCCAGCAGCTTAGTGGTTCTAGCCAAAAACATTCAGTACTTC.

The chain employs TRBV5-1 and TRBJ2-5, with D possibly TRBD1 on 6 matching bases. Germline CDR1 and CDR2: SGHRS and YFSETQ. V lost 0 bases, J lost 11 bases, and 14 bases lay in between. The CDR3 totals 13 residues. DNA of the CDR3: TGCGCCAGCAGCTTGGGGACAGTGAATGAGCAGTACTTC. It translates to CASSLGTVNEQYF.

This clonotype appeared a single time. A much larger clone differs from this one at a single base, so this may be a read error. The CDR3 ends on some other residue instead of the conserved phenylalanine or tryptophan, so this is likely a read error. The chain links TRBV12-3 or TRBV12-4 to TRBJ2-4, with 8 bases fitting TRBD1. V lost 5 bases and J lost 0; bases outside the gene matches: 3. CDR3 length: 15 amino acids. The CDR3 nucleotides read TGTGCCAGCAGTCCCGGACAGGGAGCCAAAAACATTCAGTACTCC. Residues: CASSPGQGAKNIQYS.

This clonotype was picked up a small number of times. V and J are TRBV9 and TRBJ2-6; D ambiguous. Between the trimmed V and J ends, which lost 4 bases and 0 bases, there was a span of 8 bases. CDR3 length: 15 amino acids. Per the germline V gene, CDR1 is SGDLS and CDR2 is YYNGEE. The CDR3 loop is CASSRGLSGANVLTF. For the CDR3, the DNA is TGTGCCAGCAGCCGCGGCCTCTCTGGGGCCAACGTCCTGACTTTC.

This clonotype was detected only a few times. The chain joins TRBV19 to TRBJ2-5; D gene uncertain. Germline CDR1 and CDR2: LNHDA and SQIVND (reference sequence). The V end was cut by 3 bases, the J end by 11 bases, with 10 bases between. The CDR3 has 11 residues. The CDR3 loop reads CASSITDEQYF. The CDR3 bases are TGTGCCAGTAGTATCACAGATGAGCAGTACTTC.

Remarks on this clonotype: An end of the junction differs from the germline gene, which may be a read error. This chain joins TRBV4-3 and TRBJ2-7; D remains unclear. Gene TRBJ2-5 matches the end of the DNA better, so the J call may be wrong. The CDR3 runs to 14 residues. CDR1 LGHNA and CDR2 YSLEER come from the germline V gene. The CDR3 here is CVSSPKTGGVTQYF. In nucleotides, the CDR3 is TGCGTCAGCAGCCCAAAAACGGGTGGGGTGACCCAGTACTTC.

The V call is TRBV27, the J call TRBJ1-2; 7 positions agree with TRBD1. V was clipped by 0 bases and J by 9 bases; unmatched bases: 16. This CDR3 comprises 17 residues. CDR1 is MNHEY and CDR2 is SMNVEV in the germline V gene (reference sequence). The CDR3 protein is CASSLSLANPGQYSYTF. CDR3 nucleotide sequence: TGTGCCAGCAGTTTATCTCTTGCCAACCCGGGACAGTATAGCTACACCTTC.